The 19 T cell receptor beta chains given below trace back to one sample, sequenced in a study of OX40 agonist ivuxolimab in advanced cancers. Repertoires were generated with immunoSEQ multiplex PCR, while TCRdb's copy carries only in-frame clones and drops some. The sample holds about 66,000 clones, roughly four fifths seen once. Material: CD4+ or CD8+ T cells sorted from blood, obtained in a trial of the OX40 agonist ivuxolimab. These receptors came from an adult with an advanced solid tumor such as melanoma, head and neck, liver or kidney cancer.

This clone was seen a single time. The chain combines TRBV6-6 with TRBJ2-5, with D uncertain. The CDR3 covers 13 residues. Germline values: CDR1 MNHNY, CDR2 SVGAGI (reference sequence). V lost 3 bases to trimming and J lost 5 bases, with 10 bases between them. The CDR3 sequence is CASSYTQRETQYF. CDR3 sequence (DNA): TGTGCCAGCAGTTATACCCAGAGGGAGACCCAGTACTTC.

The chain joins TRBV29-1 to TRBJ2-1; 10 bases line up with TRBD2. The J segment lost 2 bases and the V segment lost 5 bases, leaving 6 bases of the junction unmatched. CDR1 is SQVTM, CDR2 ANQGSEA, per germline. This CDR3 spans 15 amino acids. CDR3 sequence reads: CSVTRTSGAYNEQFF. For the CDR3, the DNA is TGCAGCGTTACCCGGACTAGCGGAGCCTACAATGAGCAGTTCTTC.

The chain links TRBV5-1 to TRBJ2-6; TRBD1 aligns across 8 bases. CDR1 and CDR2 (germline): SGHRS, YFSETQ. The CDR3 spans 18 residues. The junction had 7 bases not matched to a gene; V was cut back by 2 bases and J by 0 bases. The DNA of the CDR3 is TGCGCCAGCAGCTTACAGGGGGACCTATTCTCTGGGGCCAACGTCCTGACTTTC. Translation gives CASSLQGDLFSGANVLTF.

The V call is TRBV19, the J call TRBJ2-5; possibly TRBD1 for D (6 bases). Germline loops: CDR1 LNHDA, CDR2 SQIVND (reference sequence). The CDR3 has 15 amino acids. The V and J ends lost 4 bases and 2 bases respectively, with 14 bases between them. The CDR3 DNA sequence: TGTGCCAGTAGTACCCGGGACAATTTACAAGAGACCCAGTACTTC. It yields the protein CASSTRDNLQETQYF.

V gene TRBV28 combines with J gene TRBJ2-1, with TRBD2 matching over 12 bases. The CDR3 is made up of 15 amino acids. From germline, CDR1 is MDHEN and CDR2 SYDVKM. Trimming removed 5 bases from V and 8 bases from J; junction bases left unmatched: 7. The CDR3 DNA follows: TGTGCCAGCAGTCACATACTAGCGGGAGGATATGAGCAGTTCTTC. This codes for CASSHILAGGYEQFF.

This chain joins TRBV4-2 and TRBJ1-3; no firm D call. Germline loops: CDR1 LGHNA, CDR2 YNFKEQ. Trimming pared 3 bases from V and 0 bases from J, leaving 15 bases between. The CDR3 covers 17 residues. CDR3: CASSHDAPLSSGNTIYF. In DNA, the CDR3 is TGTGCCAGCAGCCATGACGCACCGCTAAGCTCTGGAAACACCATATATTTT.

The J gene is TRBJ1-2, the V gene TRBV5-8, with 7 bases that match TRBD1. V gave up 0 bases and J gave up 3 bases; unmatched junction bases: 5. This CDR3 contains 15 residues. Germline CDR1 SGHTS, CDR2 YDEGEE. CDR3: CASSLAQGQYYGYTF. The CDR3 DNA is TGTGCCAGCAGCTTGGCCCAGGGACAGTACTATGGCTACACCTTC.

The rearrangement links TRBV6-5 to TRBJ2-3, with D perhaps assigned TRBD1 or TRBD2 (6 bases each). The V and J ends lost 5 bases and 2 bases respectively, with 14 bases between them. CDR3 length: 15 amino acids. Looked up from germline, CDR1 is MNHEY and CDR2 is SVGAGI. The CDR3 region has the DNA TGTGCCAGCAGTACTGTGGCGGGACACACAGATACGCAGTATTTT. This translates into CASSTVAGHTDTQYF.

The chain joins TRBV28 to TRBJ2-3; no clear D gene. This CDR3 comprises 13 residues. Trimming removed 3 bases at V and 9 bases at J, with 13 bases between. Germline CDR1 is MDHEN and CDR2 is SYDVKM. CDR3 in DNA: TGTGCCAGCAGTTTCCCCGTCCCCAGAACGCAGTATTTT. Its protein product is CASSFPVPRTQYF. Full variable domain (remainder filled in from reference TRBV28 and TRBJ2-3): DVKVTQSSRYLVKRTGEKVFLECVQDMDHENMFWYRQDPGLGLRLIYFSYDVKMKEKGDIPEGYSVSREKKERFSLILESASTNQTSMYLCASSFPVPRTQYFGPGTRLTVL.

The chain carries TRBV20-1 and TRBJ2-5; D is possibly TRBD1 or TRBD2 (5 bases each). V was pared by 1 base and J by 9 bases, with 9 bases between. Germline V gene sequence: CDR1 DFQATT, CDR2 SNEGSKA (reference sequence). The CDR3 runs to 11 residues. The DNA of the CDR3 is TGCAGTGCTAGAGGGGGGAGACCCCAGTACTTC. It translates to CSARGGRPQYF.

V is TRBV14 and J is TRBJ2-1; 8 bases are shared with TRBD2. This CDR3 comprises 16 residues. V lost 8 bases and J lost 6; bases outside the gene matches: 15. Looked up from germline, CDR1 is SGHDN and CDR2 is FVKESK. CDR3 amino acids: CASRPAGAGVRNEQFF. DNA of the CDR3: TGTGCCAGCCGACCAGCGGGAGCGGGAGTTCGCAATGAGCAGTTCTTC.

The J gene is TRBJ2-1, the V gene TRBV5-1; TRBD1 agrees at 9 bases. CDR3 size: 13 residues. V was clipped by 7 bases and J by 9 bases; unmatched bases: 8. From germline, CDR1 is SGHRS and CDR2 YFSETQ. DNA of the CDR3: TGCGCCAGCCGCGGGACAGGGTCGGTTGAGCAGTTCTTC. Its translation is CASRGTGSVEQFF.

This chain connects TRBV5-1 to TRBJ2-7, with 13 bases lining up with TRBD2. CDR1 SGHRS and CDR2 YFSETQ come from the germline V gene. Trimming removed 3 bases from V and 6 bases from J; junction bases left unmatched: 6. The CDR3 contains 15 residues. The CDR3 bases are TGCGCCAGCAGCTCTGGACTAGCGGGAGTTCGCGAGCAGTACTTC. It codes for CASSSGLAGVREQYF. Looking up the rest from reference TRBV5-1 and TRBJ2-7 gives the full variable domain: KAGVTQTPRYLIKTRGQQVTLSCSPISGHRSVSWYQQTPGQGLQFLFEYFSETQRNKGNFPGRFSGRQFSNSRSEMNVSTLELGDSALYLCASSSGLAGVREQYFGPGTRLTVT.

The V and J genes are TRBV2 and TRBJ2-5; TRBD2 agrees at 7 bases. Trimming removed 10 bases from V and 1 base from J; junction bases left unmatched: 6. CDR3 size: 13 residues. The V gene's germline CDR1 is SNHLY and CDR2 FYNNEI. CDR3 nucleotide sequence: TGTGCCACTGAGCGGGACCCCCAAGAGACCCAGTACTTC. Residues: CATERDPQETQYF.

This chain uses TRBV25-1 with TRBJ1-1; 9 nucleotides line up with TRBD1. V lost 4 bases, J lost 1 base, and 1 base stayed unmatched. The CDR3 extends over 14 amino acids. Germline-derived CDR1 and CDR2 are MGHDK and SYGVNS. CDR3 in DNA: TGTGCCAGCAGTGCACAGGGGGCGAACACTGAAGCTTTCTTT. Protein: CASSAQGANTEAFF.

The CDR3 nucleotides read TGTGCCACCAGCATCCGGGACAGGGGTGAGGTGGAGTTCTTC. Encoded protein: CATSIRDRGEVEFF. The chain uses TRBV15 and TRBJ2-1; 10 nucleotides agree with TRBD1. CDR1 and CDR2 (germline): LNHNV, YYDKDF (reference sequence). The V and J ends lost 4 bases and 14 bases, in that order; junction bases with no gene match: 11. The length of the CDR3 is 14 residues.

This chain's CDR3 is CASRWRRGLNYGYTF. CDR3 DNA: TGTGCAAGTCGCTGGCGTCGGGGACTTAACTATGGCTACACCTTC. This chain uses TRBV12-2 with TRBJ1-2. TRBV12-2 is tagged as a pseudogene. This CDR3 comprises 15 residues.

This clone was counted a single time. The rearrangement links TRBV18 to TRBJ2-7, with 11 bases that match TRBD2. Germline CDR1 is KGHSH and CDR2 is LQKENI. The CDR3 spans 15 residues. Trimming took 3 bases from V and 3 from J; bases not matched to a gene: 4. The CDR3 sequence is CASSPPSGGNYEQYF. DNA of the CDR3: TGTGCCAGCTCACCCCCTAGCGGGGGGAACTACGAGCAGTACTTC.

The CDR3 protein is CASTRYAGNTGELFF. The DNA for the CDR3 is TGTGCCAGCACCCGCTACGCAGGGAACACCGGGGAGCTGTTTTTT. The chain employs TRBV6-6 and TRBJ2-2; no definite D call. Per germline, CDR1 MNHNY and CDR2 SVGAGI (reference sequence). The CDR3 runs to 15 residues. Trimming removed 7 bases at V and 1 base at J, with 13 bases between.